This TCR beta chain was sequenced for a study of blood T cell repertoires in COVID-19. Germline V lookup: CDR1 SGHNT, CDR2 YYREEE (reference sequence). This CDR3 contains 17 residues. V lost 4 bases, J lost 0 bases, and 6 bases stayed unmatched. Produced via immunoSEQ multiplex PCR; TCRdb's table is partial and in-frame only. This sample has around 250,000 clones; roughly nine tenths occur once, and the top ten carry 1% to 1.5%. J is TRBJ2-6 and V is TRBV5-4; 8 bases align to TRBD2. The specimen was PBMCs or T cells enriched from blood (not recorded which). This clonotype originated in a human donor in a cohort exposed to, infected with or recovered from COVID-19 (not recorded which). The donor label of this sample is uncertain. Here the CDR3 reads CASSPGGDLSGANVLTF. CDR3 coding DNA: TGTGCCAGCAGCCCGGGGGGGGACCTCTCTGGGGCCAACGTCCTGACTTTC.